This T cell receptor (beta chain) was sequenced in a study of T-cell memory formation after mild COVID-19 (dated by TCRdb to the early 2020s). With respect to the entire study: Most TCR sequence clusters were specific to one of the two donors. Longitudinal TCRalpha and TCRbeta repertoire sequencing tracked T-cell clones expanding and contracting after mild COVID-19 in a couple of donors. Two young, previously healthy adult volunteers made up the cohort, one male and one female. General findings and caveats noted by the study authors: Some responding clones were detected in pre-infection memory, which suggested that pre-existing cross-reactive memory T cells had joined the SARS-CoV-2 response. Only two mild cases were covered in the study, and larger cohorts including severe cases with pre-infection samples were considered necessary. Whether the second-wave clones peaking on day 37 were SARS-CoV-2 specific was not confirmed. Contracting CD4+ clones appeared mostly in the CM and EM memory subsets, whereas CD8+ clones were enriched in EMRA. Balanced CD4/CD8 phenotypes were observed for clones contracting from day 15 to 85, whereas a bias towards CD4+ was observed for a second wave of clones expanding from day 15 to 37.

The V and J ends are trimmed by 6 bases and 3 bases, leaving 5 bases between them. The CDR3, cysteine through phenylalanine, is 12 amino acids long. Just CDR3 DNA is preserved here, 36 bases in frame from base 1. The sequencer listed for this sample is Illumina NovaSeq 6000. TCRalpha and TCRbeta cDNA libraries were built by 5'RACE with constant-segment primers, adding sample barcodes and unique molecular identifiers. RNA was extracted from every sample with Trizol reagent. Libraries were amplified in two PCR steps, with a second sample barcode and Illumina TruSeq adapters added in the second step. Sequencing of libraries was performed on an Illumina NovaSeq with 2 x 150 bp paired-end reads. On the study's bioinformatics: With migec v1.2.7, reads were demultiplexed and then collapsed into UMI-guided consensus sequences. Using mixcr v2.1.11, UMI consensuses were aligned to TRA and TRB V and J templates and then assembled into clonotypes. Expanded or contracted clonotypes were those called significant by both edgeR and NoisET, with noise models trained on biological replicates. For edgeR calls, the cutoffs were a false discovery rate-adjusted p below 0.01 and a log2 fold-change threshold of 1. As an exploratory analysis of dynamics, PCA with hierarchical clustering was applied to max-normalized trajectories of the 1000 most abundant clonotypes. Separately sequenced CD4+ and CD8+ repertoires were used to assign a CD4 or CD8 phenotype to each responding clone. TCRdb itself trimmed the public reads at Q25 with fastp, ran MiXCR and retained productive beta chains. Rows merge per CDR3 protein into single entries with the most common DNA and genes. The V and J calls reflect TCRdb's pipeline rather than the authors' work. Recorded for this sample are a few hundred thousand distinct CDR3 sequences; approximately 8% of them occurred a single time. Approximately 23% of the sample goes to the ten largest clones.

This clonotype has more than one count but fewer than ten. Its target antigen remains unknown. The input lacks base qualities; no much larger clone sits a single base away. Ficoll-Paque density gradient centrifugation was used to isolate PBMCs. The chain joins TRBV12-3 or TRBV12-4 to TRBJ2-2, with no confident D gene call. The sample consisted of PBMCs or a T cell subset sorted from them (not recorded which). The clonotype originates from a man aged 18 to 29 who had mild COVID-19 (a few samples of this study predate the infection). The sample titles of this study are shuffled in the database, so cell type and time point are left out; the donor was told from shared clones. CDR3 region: CASRGYTGELFF. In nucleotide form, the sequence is TGTGCCAGCAGAGGGTACACCGGGGAGCTGTTTTTT.